These 11 T cell receptor beta chains originate from one sample sequenced in a study of Ad26.COV2.S vaccination and SARS-CoV-2 variants. Sample treatment: around 19 received Ad26.COV2.S at low or high dose, single or two shots; a few received placebo; per-sample allocation not given. Sample collection was performed on day 63 after the first vaccine or placebo injection. Clones were sequenced by immunoSEQ multiplex PCR, and TCRdb holds only the in-frame ones, with some missing. There are 290,000 or so clones in the sample; around 87% occur only once, and 3% to 4% lies in the top ten. The source was peripheral blood, collected in a trial of Ad26.COV2.S vaccine versus placebo. These receptors all stem from a person between 18 and 65 years old who received the Ad26.COV2.S COVID-19 vaccine or a placebo.

This chain uses TRBV5-1 with TRBJ2-7; weak D call: TRBD2 (6 bases). The V and J ends lost 7 bases and 3 bases respectively, with 17 bases between them. This CDR3 spans 14 amino acids. CDR1 SGHRS and CDR2 YFSETQ come from the germline V gene. The CDR3 loop is CASRQASDHYEQYF. In DNA, the CDR3 is TGCGCCAGCCGCCAGGCTAGCGATCACTACGAGCAGTACTTC.

The CDR3 region is CSASLASNQPQHF. For the CDR3, the DNA is TGCAGTGCTAGTCTCGCTAGCAATCAGCCCCAGCATTTT. The V call is TRBV20-1, the J call TRBJ1-5; D unclear. Germline V gives CDR1 DFQATT, CDR2 SNEGSKA (reference sequence). The length of the CDR3 is 13 residues. Trimming took 3 bases from V and 0 from J, leaving 6 bases between them.

This clone came up once. The chain carries TRBV19 and TRBJ2-3, with 10 bases matching TRBD2. The length of the CDR3 is 15 residues. J gave up 3 bases and V 3 bases, and 3 bases lay outside the gene matches. Looked up from germline, CDR1 is LNHDA and CDR2 is SQIVND (reference sequence). The CDR3 loop reads CASSILAGVTDTQYF. The CDR3 DNA reads TGTGCCAGTAGTATCCTAGCGGGAGTGACAGATACGCAGTATTTT.

The chain recombines TRBV27 with TRBJ1-6, with no clear D. Trimming left V 5 bases short and J 5 bases short, with 10 bases between. The CDR3 totals 14 residues. Germline V CDR1 and CDR2: MNHEY, SMNVEV (reference sequence). CDR3 sequence: CASSPGVHNSPLHF. CDR3 sequence (DNA): TGTGCCAGCAGTCCCGGGGTTCATAATTCACCCCTCCACTTT.

The V call is TRBV14, the J call TRBJ2-1, with TRBD1 matching over 8 bases. V gave up 5 bases and J gave up 8 bases; unmatched junction bases: 11. The germline CDR1 and CDR2 sequences are SGHDN and FVKESK. CDR3 size: 15 residues. For the CDR3, the DNA is TGTGCCAGCAGCTCCTTTGGACAGGGAGTCCATGAGCAGTTCTTC. Residues: CASSSFGQGVHEQFF. The whole variable domain, filled in from reference TRBV14 and TRBJ2-1, reads EAGVTQFPSHSVIEKGQTVTLRCDPISGHDNLYWYRRVMGKEIKFLLHFVKESKQDESGMPNNRFLAERTGGTYSTLKVQPAELEDSGVYFCASSSFGQGVHEQFFGPGTRLTVL.

This chain uses TRBV6-5 with TRBJ2-5, with 9 bases that match TRBD2. CDR1 is MNHEY and CDR2 is SVGAGI in the germline V gene. Trimming cost V 5 bases and J 6 bases; bases outside gene matches: 7. There are 14 residues in the CDR3. The CDR3 spells CASSPGLATKTQYF. In nucleotides, the CDR3 is TGTGCCAGCAGTCCTGGACTAGCGACGAAGACCCAGTACTTC.

The rearrangement uses TRBV2 and TRBJ2-5, with D uncertain. V lost 4 bases, J lost 4 bases, and 4 bases lay in between. Looked up from germline, CDR1 is SNHLY and CDR2 is FYNNEI. This CDR3 is built from 11 residues. CDR3 DNA: TGTGCCAGCAGTGGGGGAGAGACCCAGTACTTC. Protein sequence: CASSGGETQYF.

This chain joins TRBV6-5 and TRBJ1-1, with D maybe TRBD1 (5 bases). This CDR3 is 11 amino acids long. The germline V gene has CDR1 MNHEY and CDR2 SVGAGI. V shed 6 bases and J shed 6 bases, with 8 bases lying between them. CDR3 nucleotide sequence: TGTGCCAGCAGCCGGGGGGCTGAAGCTTTCTTT. Translated, it gives CASSRGAEAFF.

The chain is built from TRBV5-1 and TRBJ2-7, with D possibly matching TRBD1 (5 bases). V was trimmed by 0 bases and J by 2 bases, leaving 9 bases between them. Germline V gene data show CDR1 as SGHRS and CDR2 as YFSETQ. There are 14 residues in the CDR3. DNA of the CDR3: TGCGCCAGCAGCTTGGGGTCAGGGCCCTACGAGCAGTACTTC. Translated: CASSLGSGPYEQYF.

This chain joins TRBV7-2 and TRBJ1-5, with D hard to call. The V gene lost 1 base and the J gene lost 7 bases, with 8 bases spanning the gap. This CDR3 is 13 amino acids long. Germline V CDR1 and CDR2: SGHTA, FQGNSA. CDR3 coding DNA: TGTGCCAGCAGCTTAGGGAGAGGACAGCCCCAGCATTTT. Translated, it gives CASSLGRGQPQHF.

The chain carries TRBV29-1 and TRBJ1-2, with D possibly TRBD1 on 5 matching bases. Germline V gene sequence: CDR1 SQVTM, CDR2 ANQGSEA. This CDR3 has 11 residues. Trimming stripped 3 bases from V and 7 bases from J, with 9 bases between. CDR3 in amino acids: CSVDRETGYTF. Here the CDR3 DNA reads TGCAGCGTTGACAGGGAAACTGGCTACACCTTC.